Below, one T cell receptor (beta chain) is given with its context. TCRdb itself ran the 5' RACE reads through MiXCR, one entry per CDR3 protein. Among 1.5 million to 2 million distinct CDR3 sequences listed, about 31% were seen once. The germline V gene encodes CDR1 SNHLY and CDR2 FYNNEI. Trimming pared 3 bases from V and 2 bases from J, leaving 8 bases between. The CDR3 loop spans 14 amino acids. The data are from a study of identical twins. The TCR sequence derives from a newborn girl in good health. This rearrangement joins TRBV2 to TRBJ2-1; no clear D gene. The sequenced material came from cord blood. As DNA, the CDR3 is TGTGCCAGCAGTGACAAGTGGACCTACAATGAGCAGTTCTTC. Translated: CASSDKWTYNEQFF.